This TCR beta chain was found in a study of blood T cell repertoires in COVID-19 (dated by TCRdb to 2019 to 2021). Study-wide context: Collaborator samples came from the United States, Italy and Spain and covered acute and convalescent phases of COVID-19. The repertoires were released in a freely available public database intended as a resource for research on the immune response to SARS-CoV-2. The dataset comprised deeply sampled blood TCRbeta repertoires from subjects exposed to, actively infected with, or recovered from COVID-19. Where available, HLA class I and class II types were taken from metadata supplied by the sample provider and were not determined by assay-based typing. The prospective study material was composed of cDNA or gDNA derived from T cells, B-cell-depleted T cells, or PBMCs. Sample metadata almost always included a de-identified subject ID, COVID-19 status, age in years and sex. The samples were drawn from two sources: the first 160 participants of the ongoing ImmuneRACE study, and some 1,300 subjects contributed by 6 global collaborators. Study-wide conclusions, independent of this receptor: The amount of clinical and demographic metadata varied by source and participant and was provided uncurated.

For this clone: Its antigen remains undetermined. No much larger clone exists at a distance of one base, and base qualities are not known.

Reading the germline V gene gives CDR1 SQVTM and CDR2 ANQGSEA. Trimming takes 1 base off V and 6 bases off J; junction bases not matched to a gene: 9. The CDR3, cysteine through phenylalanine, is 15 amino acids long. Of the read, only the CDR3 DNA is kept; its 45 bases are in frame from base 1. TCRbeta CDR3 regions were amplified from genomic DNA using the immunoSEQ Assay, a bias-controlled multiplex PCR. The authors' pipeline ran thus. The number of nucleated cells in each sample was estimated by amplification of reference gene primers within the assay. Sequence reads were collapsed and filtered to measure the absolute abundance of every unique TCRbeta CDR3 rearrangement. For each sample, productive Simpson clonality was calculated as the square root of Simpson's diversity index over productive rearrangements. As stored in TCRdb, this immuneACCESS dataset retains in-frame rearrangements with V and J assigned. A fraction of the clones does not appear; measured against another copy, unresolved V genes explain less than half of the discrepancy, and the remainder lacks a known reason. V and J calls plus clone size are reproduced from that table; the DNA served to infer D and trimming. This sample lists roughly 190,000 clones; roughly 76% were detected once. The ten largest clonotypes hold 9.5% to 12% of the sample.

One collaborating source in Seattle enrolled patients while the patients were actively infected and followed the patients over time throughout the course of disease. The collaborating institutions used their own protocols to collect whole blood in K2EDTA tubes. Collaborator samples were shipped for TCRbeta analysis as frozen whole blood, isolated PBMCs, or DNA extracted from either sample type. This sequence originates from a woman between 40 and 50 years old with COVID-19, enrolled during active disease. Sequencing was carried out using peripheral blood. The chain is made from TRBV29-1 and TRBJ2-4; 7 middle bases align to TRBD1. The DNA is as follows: TGCAGCGTTGAAGTCCACAGGGGATACTCAAACATTCAGTACTTC. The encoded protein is CSVEVHRGYSNIQYF.